The T cell receptor beta chain under discussion was sequenced for a study of graft-versus-host responses after intestinal transplantation. Study-wide background: Multivisceral, liver-intestinal, or isolated intestinal grafts were transplanted into recipients. Tacrolimus and steroids were given for about 3 years to all recipients after anti-thymocyte globulin induction.

Details on this clone: The antigen is not known.

Study-wide results and limits: Peak levels of circulating GvH clones tracked with early post-transplant HvG declines. Some GvH clones appeared in ileal mucosa or blood before recipient bone marrow.

The germline gives CDR1 SGHTA, CDR2 FQGNSA. The J segment lost 3 bases and the V segment lost 6 bases, leaving 7 bases of the junction unmatched. The CDR3 loop spans 15 amino acids. TCRdb's copy holds only in-frame clones and misses some; the assay was immunoSEQ multiplex PCR. The data show around 67,000 clones, about 87% seen once. This TCR derives from a human donor who was the organ donor for an intestinal transplant. Specimen: unstimulated CD4+ T cells sorted from spleen or lymph node cells, collected before transplant. The J gene is TRBJ2-3, the V gene TRBV7-2, with 9 bases lining up with TRBD1. The CDR3 loop reads CASRASTGGTDTQYF. The CDR3 region has the DNA TGTGCCAGCAGAGCCTCGACAGGGGGAACAGATACGCAGTATTTT.